The rows below give T cell receptor beta chains drawn from one sample of a study of blood T cell dynamics during melanoma immunotherapy. The protocol was immunoSEQ multiplex PCR, while the TCRdb copy is restricted to in-frame clones and leaves out a portion. Of around 20,000 clones listed, about 85% are singletons. The material was blood, obtained from a patient treated with checkpoint blockade. These receptors were collected from a human donor with melanoma. Each CDR3 is given with its conserved first and last residue. A D gene is named only where the DNA matches it firmly. Some rows mark clone size as missing; the rest say once, few, many or name a class of expanded clone.

j_call d_call v_call clone_size cdr3_aa cdr3_nt
TRBJ1-5 - TRBV28 few CASSPPFGSGQPQHF TGTGCCAGCAGTCCACCTTTCGGGTCCGGGCAGCCCCAGCATTTT
TRBJ1-1 - TRBV19 - CASRRAPGSAFF TGTGCCAGTCGTAGGGCACCCGGTTCGGCTTTCTTT
TRBJ2-7 TRBD2 TRBV6-1 - CASSELAGTVEEQYF TGTGCCAGCAGTGAACTAGCGGGAACCGTCGAAGAGCAGTACTTC
TRBJ2-7 TRBD2 TRBV4-2 few CASSHGGSSYEQYF TGTGCCAGCAGCCACGGCGGGAGCTCCTACGAGCAGTACTTC
TRBJ2-1 - TRBV29-1 once CSVTRTLAYNEQFF TGCAGCGTTACCCGGACTCTCGCCTACAATGAGCAGTTCTTC
TRBJ2-7 - TRBV2 - CASSPAHGSGEQYF TGTGCCAGCAGTCCCGCCCACGGATCGGGCGAGCAGTACTTC
TRBJ2-3 TRBD1 TRBV6-5 - CASSYSGQTDTQYF TGTGCCAGCAGTTACTCGGGACAGACAGATACGCAGTATTTT
TRBJ2-3 - TRBV28 - CASSVLLGRLDTQYF TGTGCCAGCAGTGTCCTCCTTGGGCGACTAGATACGCAGTATTTT
TRBJ1-2 - TRBV28 - CASLPPQGLGEGYTF TGTGCCAGCCTACCCCCCCAGGGTTTGGGAGAAGGCTACACCTTC
TRBJ2-6 TRBD2 TRBV19 - CASSTGLAGVSGANVLTF TGTGCCAGTAGTACCGGACTAGCGGGAGTATCTGGGGCCAACGTCCTGACTTTC
TRBJ2-2 - TRBV2 - CASSDWLAGYGELFF TGTGCCAGCAGTGATTGGTTGGCGGGGTACGGGGAGCTGTTTTTT
TRBJ2-1 - TRBV29-1 - CSVEEGSSPWGEQFF TGCAGCGTTGAAGAGGGCAGCTCCCCCTGGGGTGAGCAGTTCTTC
TRBJ1-1 TRBD1 TRBV19 - CASATGGEPYEAFF TGTGCCAGCGCGACAGGGGGTGAACCATATGAAGCTTTCTTT
TRBJ2-5 TRBD2 TRBV2 - CASSNLLAGGRETQYF TGTGCCAGCAGCAACCTACTAGCGGGAGGGCGAGAGACCCAGTACTTC